This T cell receptor (beta chain) was sequenced for a study of control samples from healthy donors and cancer patients. CDR1 and CDR2 from the germline V gene are KGHSH and LQKENI. This CDR3 has 15 amino acids. TCRdb's copy holds only in-frame clones and misses some; the assay was immunoSEQ multiplex PCR. Of approximately 76,000 clones detected, approximately 82% appear once; the ten largest clones hold more than 9%. Regarding this clone: Mismatch with germline at one junction end may stem from a read error.

The sequencing sample was made of PBMCs. V usage is TRBV18 and J usage is TRBJ2-7; TRBD2 aligns across 9 bases. This clonotype was sampled from a man aged 55-75 years with head and neck cancer. The CDR3 loop is CAGSPSSGIVYEQYF. For the CDR3, the DNA is TGTGCCGGCTCACCCTCTAGCGGGATCGTGTACGAGCAGTACTTC.